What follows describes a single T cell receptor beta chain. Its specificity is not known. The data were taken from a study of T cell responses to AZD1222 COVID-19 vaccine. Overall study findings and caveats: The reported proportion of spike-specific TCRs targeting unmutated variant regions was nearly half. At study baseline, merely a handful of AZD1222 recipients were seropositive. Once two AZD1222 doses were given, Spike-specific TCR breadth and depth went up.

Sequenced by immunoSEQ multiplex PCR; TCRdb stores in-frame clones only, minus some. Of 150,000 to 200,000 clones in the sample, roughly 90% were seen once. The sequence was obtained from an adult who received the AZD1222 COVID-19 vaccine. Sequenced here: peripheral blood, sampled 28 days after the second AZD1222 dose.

The CDR3 here is CASSSTSGRYYNEQFF. The CDR3 region has the DNA TGTGCCAGCAGCTCCACTAGCGGAAGGTACTACAATGAGCAGTTCTTC. The chain couples TRBV9 to TRBJ2-1, with 8 bases that match TRBD2. The V gene's germline CDR1 is SGDLS and CDR2 YYNGEE. The CDR3 extends over 16 amino acids. V was clipped by 4 bases and J by 3 bases; unmatched bases: 9.